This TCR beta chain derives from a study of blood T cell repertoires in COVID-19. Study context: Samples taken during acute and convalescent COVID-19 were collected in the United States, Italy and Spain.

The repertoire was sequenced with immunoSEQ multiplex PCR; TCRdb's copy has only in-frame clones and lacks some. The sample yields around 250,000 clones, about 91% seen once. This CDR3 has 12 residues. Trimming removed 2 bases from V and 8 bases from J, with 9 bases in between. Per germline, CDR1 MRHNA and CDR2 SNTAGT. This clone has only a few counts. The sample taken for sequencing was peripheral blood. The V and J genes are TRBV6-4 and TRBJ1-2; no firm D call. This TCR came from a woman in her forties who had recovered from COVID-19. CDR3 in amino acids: CASSDTTTGYTF. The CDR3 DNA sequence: TGTGCCAGCAGTGACACCACTACCGGCTACACCTTC.